The 6 T cell receptor beta chains listed next were all sequenced from one sample in a study of T cell repertoires in cytomegalovirus infection. TCRdb processed the reads anew with MiXCR; each CDR3 protein has one entry. This sample has 160,000 or so distinct CDR3 sequences; under 20% occur once, and the top ten carry around 20%. Sequenced input: CD8+ T cells from PBMCs. The source is a human donor in good health (CMV status not recorded). Some clones in this sample may be carry-over from other donors' samples.

This clonotype was found a few times. The CDR3 nucleotides read TGTGCCAGCAGTGAACCGGGACAGAACACCGGGGAGCTGTTTTTT. The encoded protein is CASSEPGQNTGELFF. The V call is TRBV2, the J call TRBJ2-2; D perhaps matches TRBD1 (6 bases). Trimming cost V 2 bases and J 1 base, with 8 bases left between them. Germline V lookup: CDR1 SNHLY, CDR2 FYNNEI. This CDR3 has 15 residues. Combining the CDR3 with reference TRBV2 and TRBJ2-2 gives the whole variable domain EPEVTQTPSHQVTQMGQEVILRCVPISNHLYFYWYRQILGQKVEFLVSFYNNEISEKSEIFDDQFSVERPDGSNFTLKIRSTKLEDSAMYFCASSEPGQNTGELFFGEGSRLTVL.

The chain has TRBV4-1 and TRBJ1-4; D gene ambiguous. The CDR3 is 15 residues long. Trimming left V 5 bases short and J 0 bases short, with 10 bases between. In germline, CDR1 is MGHRA, CDR2 YSYEKL. The CDR3 protein is CASSTTAATNEKLFF. Written as DNA, the CDR3 is TGCGCCAGCAGCACTACAGCTGCAACTAATGAAAAACTGTTTTTT.

The sample holds many counts of this clonotype. The rearrangement uses TRBV20-1 and TRBJ1-1; D is ambiguous. Germline loops: CDR1 DFQATT, CDR2 SNEGSKA (reference sequence). Trimming took off 3 bases at V and 3 bases at J, with 14 bases between the two ends. The CDR3 has 14 amino acids. As DNA, the CDR3 is TGCAGTGCTAGGGCAGGAAACTCGCACACTGAAGCTTTCTTT. Encoded protein: CSARAGNSHTEAFF.

The genes are TRBV4-1 and TRBJ1-1; D is unclear. The ends were cut back, 0 bases at V and 0 bases at J, with 14 bases in the middle. Germline V gene sequence: CDR1 MGHRA, CDR2 YSYEKL. This CDR3 comprises 17 residues. The CDR3 nucleotides are TGCGCCAGCAGCCAAGAAGAGGTGAAAATCCTGAACACTGAAGCTTTCTTT. Residues: CASSQEEVKILNTEAFF.

V and J are TRBV24-1 and TRBJ2-1, with no clear D. The germline gives CDR1 KGHDR, CDR2 SFDVKD. V lost 0 bases, J lost 7 bases, and 6 bases lay in between. This CDR3 spans 13 amino acids. This CDR3 is CATSDLWSNEQFF. CDR3 DNA sequence: TGTGCCACCAGTGATTTGTGGTCAAATGAGCAGTTCTTC.

At least ten counts were recorded for this clonotype. This sequence joins TRBV4-3 and TRBJ1-1; tentatively, D is TRBD1 (6 bases). The CDR3 extends over 15 amino acids. V was trimmed by 2 bases and J by 7 bases, leaving 17 bases between them. Germline CDR1 reads LGHNA; CDR2 reads YSLEER. CDR3 nucleotide sequence: TGCGCCAGCAGCCAAAGCGATGGGGGCTGGGGTGAAGCTTTCTTT. Residues: CASSQSDGGWGEAFF.